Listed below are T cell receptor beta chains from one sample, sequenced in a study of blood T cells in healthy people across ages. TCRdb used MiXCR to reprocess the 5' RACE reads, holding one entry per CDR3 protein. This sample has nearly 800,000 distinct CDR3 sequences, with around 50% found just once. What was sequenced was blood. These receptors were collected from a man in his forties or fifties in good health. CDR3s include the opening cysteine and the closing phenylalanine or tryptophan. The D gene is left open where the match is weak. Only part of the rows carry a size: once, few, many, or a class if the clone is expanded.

CDR3aa: CASSAGPAYEQYF
CDR3nt: TGTGCCAGCAGCGCGGGGCCGGCCTACGAGCAGTACTTC
v_gene: TRBV5-6
j_gene: TRBJ2-7
d_gene: -
abundance: once

CDR3aa: CASSAGRALGEKLFF
CDR3nt: TGTGCCAGCAGCGCCGGGCGCGCCCTGGGTGAAAAACTGTTTTTT
v_gene: TRBV7-2
j_gene: TRBJ1-4
d_gene: -
abundance: -

CDR3aa: CASSVAGSRLTDTQYF
CDR3nt: TGTGCCAGCAGCGTAGCGGGGAGTAGACTCACAGATACGCAGTATTTT
v_gene: TRBV9
j_gene: TRBJ2-3
d_gene: -
abundance: -

CDR3aa: CASSFDVLSNQPQHF
CDR3nt: TGCGCCAGCAGCTTTGACGTGTTAAGCAATCAGCCCCAGCATTTT
v_gene: TRBV5-1
j_gene: TRBJ1-5
d_gene: -
abundance: -

CDR3aa: CSAGPSGQGYYNEQFF
CDR3nt: TGCAGCGCCGGTCCTTCGGGACAGGGATACTACAATGAGCAGTTCTTC
v_gene: TRBV29-1
j_gene: TRBJ2-1
d_gene: TRBD1
abundance: -

CDR3aa: CASGRGVNEQYF
CDR3nt: TGTGCGAGTGGCAGGGGGGTAAATGAGCAGTACTTC
v_gene: TRBV6-1
j_gene: TRBJ2-5
d_gene: -
abundance: -

CDR3aa: CASKGDATNEKLFF
CDR3nt: TGTGCCAGCAAGGGGGATGCAACTAATGAAAAACTGTTTTTT
v_gene: TRBV28
j_gene: TRBJ1-4
d_gene: -
abundance: once

CDR3aa: CAISVGDANVLTF
CDR3nt: TGTGCCATCAGTGTGGGGGACGCCAACGTCCTGACTTTC
v_gene: TRBV10-3
j_gene: TRBJ2-6
d_gene: -
abundance: -

CDR3aa: CSVEPSGDSYEQYF
CDR3nt: TGCAGCGTTGAGCCCAGCGGGGACTCCTACGAGCAGTACTTC
v_gene: TRBV29-1
j_gene: TRBJ2-7
d_gene: TRBD2
abundance: -

CDR3aa: CASGATYNEQFF
CDR3nt: TGTGCTAGTGGTGCGACGTACAATGAGCAGTTCTTC
v_gene: TRBV12-5
j_gene: TRBJ2-1
d_gene: -
abundance: -

CDR3aa: CASSLPAAGTGETQYF
CDR3nt: TGTGCCAGCAGCCTACCTGCAGCGGGCACGGGTGAGACCCAGTACTTC
v_gene: TRBV5-4
j_gene: TRBJ2-5
d_gene: -
abundance: -

CDR3aa: CASSSPPEYGYTF
CDR3nt: TGTGCCAGCAGCTCCCCGCCGGAATATGGCTACACCTTC
v_gene: TRBV11-1
j_gene: TRBJ1-2
d_gene: -
abundance: few

CDR3aa: CASSETGGEFF
CDR3nt: TGTGCCAGCAGCGAAACGGGTGGAGAGTTCTTC
v_gene: TRBV9
j_gene: TRBJ2-1
d_gene: -
abundance: -

CDR3aa: CASSFRAGHGNTYNEQYF
CDR3nt: TGTGCCAGCAGTTTTAGGGCGGGGCACGGAAACACCTACAATGAGCAGTACTTC
v_gene: TRBV12-3/TRBV12-4
j_gene: TRBJ2-7
d_gene: -
abundance: -

CDR3aa: CSVDWAQETQYF
CDR3nt: TGCAGCGTTGACTGGGCCCAAGAGACCCAGTACTTC
v_gene: TRBV29-1
j_gene: TRBJ2-5
d_gene: -
abundance: -

CDR3aa: CASSAGGLAGDYEQYF
CDR3nt: TGCGCCAGCAGCGCCGGAGGACTAGCGGGGGACTACGAGCAGTACTTC
v_gene: TRBV5-1
j_gene: TRBJ2-7
d_gene: TRBD2
abundance: -

CDR3aa: CATSRVASGEYEQYF
CDR3nt: TGTGCCACCAGCAGAGTAGCTAGCGGAGAGTACGAGCAGTACTTC
v_gene: TRBV15
j_gene: TRBJ2-7
d_gene: TRBD2
abundance: -

CDR3aa: CASSQRGVETQYF
CDR3nt: TGTGCCAGCAGCCAACGTGGCGTCGAGACCCAGTACTTC
v_gene: TRBV3-1
j_gene: TRBJ2-5
d_gene: -
abundance: -

CDR3aa: CSARGTVQETQYF
CDR3nt: TGCAGTGCTAGAGGGACAGTCCAAGAGACCCAGTACTTC
v_gene: TRBV20-1
j_gene: TRBJ2-5
d_gene: -
abundance: -

CDR3aa: CASSAGLVAGERYF
CDR3nt: TGTGCCAGCAGTGCAGGCTTGGTAGCGGGAGAACGGTACTTC
v_gene: TRBV25-1
j_gene: TRBJ2-4
d_gene: TRBD2
abundance: -

CDR3aa: CASSILDSEQFF
CDR3nt: TGTGCCAGTAGTATCCTGGATAGTGAGCAGTTCTTC
v_gene: TRBV19
j_gene: TRBJ2-1
d_gene: -
abundance: -

CDR3aa: CSAAQGAGDGYTF
CDR3nt: TGCAGTGCCGCACAGGGGGCTGGCGATGGCTACACCTTC
v_gene: TRBV20-1
j_gene: TRBJ1-2
d_gene: TRBD1
abundance: -

CDR3aa: CASSFSGRVDEQFF
CDR3nt: TGTGCCAGCAGCTTTAGCGGGAGGGTCGATGAGCAGTTCTTC
v_gene: TRBV7-2
j_gene: TRBJ2-1
d_gene: TRBD2
abundance: -

CDR3aa: CASKDRGSALADTQYF
CDR3nt: TGTGCCAGCAAGGATCGCGGGAGTGCCCTTGCAGATACGCAGTATTTT
v_gene: TRBV28
j_gene: TRBJ2-3
d_gene: TRBD2
abundance: -

CDR3aa: CASSQPAELGLAQYF
CDR3nt: TGCGCCAGCAGCCAACCAGCGGAATTAGGTTTGGCGCAGTATTTT
v_gene: TRBV4-1
j_gene: TRBJ2-3
d_gene: -
abundance: -

CDR3aa: CASSLGPTVETQYF
CDR3nt: TGTGCCAGCAGCTTAGGCCCGACGGTGGAGACCCAGTACTTC
v_gene: TRBV11-2
j_gene: TRBJ2-5
d_gene: -
abundance: -

CDR3aa: CASSPQTGDRTEAFF
CDR3nt: TGTGCCAGCAGCCCACAAACAGGGGATAGGACTGAAGCTTTCTTT
v_gene: TRBV7-2
j_gene: TRBJ1-1
d_gene: TRBD1
abundance: -

CDR3aa: CATSRSFGNSGANVLTF
CDR3nt: TGTGCCACCAGCAGATCATTCGGTAACTCTGGGGCCAACGTCCTGACTTTC
v_gene: TRBV15
j_gene: TRBJ2-6
d_gene: -
abundance: -

CDR3aa: CASSLSKPRRLNSPLHF
CDR3nt: TGTGCCAGCAGTTTATCGAAACCAAGGAGGCTTAATTCACCCCTCCACTTT
v_gene: TRBV27
j_gene: TRBJ1-6
d_gene: -
abundance: -

CDR3aa: CASSEAGGSYIQYF
CDR3nt: TGTGCCAGCAGTGAAGCGGGTGGGTCGTACATTCAGTACTTC
v_gene: TRBV6-1
j_gene: TRBJ2-4
d_gene: -
abundance: -

CDR3aa: CASSERTGNNEQFF
CDR3nt: TGTGCCAGCAGTGAGAGGACAGGGAATAATGAGCAGTTCTTC
v_gene: TRBV27
j_gene: TRBJ2-1
d_gene: TRBD1
abundance: -

CDR3aa: CASSYMGPYNEQFF
CDR3nt: TGTGCCAGCAGTTACATGGGGCCTTACAATGAGCAGTTCTTC
v_gene: TRBV6-6
j_gene: TRBJ2-1
d_gene: -
abundance: -

CDR3aa: CSARGLTASSYNSPLHF
CDR3nt: TGCAGTGCCAGGGGACTAACTGCGAGCTCCTATAATTCACCCCTCCACTTT
v_gene: TRBV20-1
j_gene: TRBJ1-6
d_gene: -
abundance: -

CDR3aa: CASSQEGGKTQYF
CDR3nt: TGTGCCAGCAGCCAAGAAGGGGGAAAGACCCAGTACTTC
v_gene: TRBV3-1
j_gene: TRBJ2-5
d_gene: -
abundance: few

CDR3aa: CASSQEQYAEQYF
CDR3nt: TGCGCCAGCAGCCAAGAACAGTACGCCGAGCAGTACTTC
v_gene: TRBV4-3
j_gene: TRBJ2-7
d_gene: -
abundance: -

CDR3aa: CASSVRQTNEQYF
CDR3nt: TGTGCCAGCAGCGTACGACAGACGAATGAGCAGTACTTC
v_gene: TRBV9
j_gene: TRBJ2-5
d_gene: -
abundance: -

CDR3aa: CSVLSSSYEQYF
CDR3nt: TGCAGCGTTTTGAGTAGCTCCTACGAGCAGTACTTC
v_gene: TRBV29-1
j_gene: TRBJ2-7
d_gene: -
abundance: few

CDR3aa: CATSDRVAGANVLTF
CDR3nt: TGTGCCACCAGTGATAGGGTCGCTGGGGCCAACGTCCTGACTTTC
v_gene: TRBV24-1
j_gene: TRBJ2-6
d_gene: -
abundance: -

CDR3aa: CSVAVQGAEGYTF
CDR3nt: TGCAGCGTTGCTGTACAGGGGGCGGAGGGCTACACCTTC
v_gene: TRBV29-1
j_gene: TRBJ1-2
d_gene: TRBD1
abundance: -

CDR3aa: CSARGPLAGTDTQYF
CDR3nt: TGCAGTGCTAGGGGACCCCTCGCGGGCACAGATACGCAGTATTTT
v_gene: TRBV20-1
j_gene: TRBJ2-3
d_gene: -
abundance: -

CDR3aa: CASRGGGSYNEQYF
CDR3nt: TGTGCCAGCAGAGGAGGGGGCTCCTACAATGAGCAGTACTTC
v_gene: TRBV12-3/TRBV12-4
j_gene: TRBJ2-7
d_gene: -
abundance: -

CDR3aa: CASRGTGTSRDEQFF
CDR3nt: TGTGCCAGCAGAGGAACCGGGACTAGCCGGGATGAGCAGTTCTTC
v_gene: TRBV12-3/TRBV12-4
j_gene: TRBJ2-1
d_gene: TRBD2
abundance: -

CDR3aa: CASSSYSSLLTIYEQYF
CDR3nt: TGTGCCAGCAGTTCTTATAGTTCTCTCCTTACCATCTACGAGCAGTACTTC
v_gene: TRBV28
j_gene: TRBJ2-7
d_gene: -
abundance: -

CDR3aa: CSADRQGLSYGYTF
CDR3nt: TGCAGTGCAGACAGACAGGGCCTGAGCTATGGCTACACCTTC
v_gene: TRBV20-1
j_gene: TRBJ1-2
d_gene: TRBD1
abundance: -

CDR3aa: CARSDLIPPEETQYF
CDR3nt: TGCGCCCGCAGCGACTTAATTCCACCGGAAGAGACCCAGTACTTC
v_gene: TRBV5-1
j_gene: TRBJ2-5
d_gene: -
abundance: -

CDR3aa: CAISELEADGWSYNEQFF
CDR3nt: TGTGCCATCAGTGAGTTGGAGGCCGACGGGTGGTCCTACAATGAGCAGTTCTTC
v_gene: TRBV10-3
j_gene: TRBJ2-1
d_gene: -
abundance: -

CDR3aa: CASSWAGGSSYEQYF
CDR3nt: TGTGCCAGCAGCTGGGCGGGAGGGTCCTCCTACGAGCAGTACTTC
v_gene: TRBV7-2
j_gene: TRBJ2-7
d_gene: TRBD2
abundance: -

CDR3aa: CASSQKQGSYQETQYF
CDR3nt: TGTGCCAGCAGCCAAAAACAGGGGTCTTACCAAGAGACCCAGTACTTC
v_gene: TRBV14
j_gene: TRBJ2-5
d_gene: TRBD1
abundance: -

CDR3aa: CASLTGRGGNEQFF
CDR3nt: TGTGCCAGCTTGACGGGGAGGGGTGGCAATGAGCAGTTCTTC
v_gene: TRBV28
j_gene: TRBJ2-1
d_gene: TRBD2
abundance: -

CDR3aa: CASSRDRGLSIQYF
CDR3nt: TGTGCCAGCAGTAGGGACAGGGGGCTGAGCATTCAGTACTTC
v_gene: TRBV27
j_gene: TRBJ2-4
d_gene: TRBD1
abundance: -

CDR3aa: CASSLDPGPQYF
CDR3nt: TGTGCCAGCAGTTTAGACCCAGGGCCGCAGTATTTT
v_gene: TRBV12-3/TRBV12-4
j_gene: TRBJ2-3
d_gene: -
abundance: few

CDR3aa: CASSLQDRTQYF
CDR3nt: TGTGCCAGCAGCTTACAGGACAGAACGCAGTATTTT
v_gene: TRBV7-9
j_gene: TRBJ2-3
d_gene: -
abundance: -

CDR3aa: CASSLYIRQGGQPQHF
CDR3nt: TGTGCCAGCAGCTTGTATATTCGACAGGGCGGTCAGCCCCAGCATTTT
v_gene: TRBV5-8
j_gene: TRBJ1-5
d_gene: TRBD1
abundance: -

CDR3aa: CASSLRHRNTEAFF
CDR3nt: TGTGCCAGCAGCCTGAGACACCGGAACACTGAAGCTTTCTTT
v_gene: TRBV28
j_gene: TRBJ1-1
d_gene: -
abundance: few

CDR3aa: CSAYRGETQYF
CDR3nt: TGCAGTGCTTACAGGGGAGAGACCCAGTACTTC
v_gene: TRBV20-1
j_gene: TRBJ2-5
d_gene: TRBD1
abundance: once